This T cell receptor (beta chain) was sequenced for a study of radiotherapy plus CTLA-4 blockade in lung cancer. Study as a whole: Among enrolled patients, roughly 18% responded and around 30% achieved disease control. Study findings and constraints: Per reports, early blood T cell clone dynamics, plus interferon-beta, forecast response most strongly. Radiotherapy was combined with ipilimumab, and tumor-derived TCR clones then expanded in blood.

The CDR3 is 14 residues long. Trimming shortened V by 4 bases and J by 5 bases, and 13 bases separated the two germline ends. Germline lookup yields CDR1 MGHRA and CDR2 YSYEKL. In the case of this clone: Its antigen remains unidentified.

TCRdb keeps only in-frame clones here, not all; method: immunoSEQ multiplex PCR. The table shows about 33,000 clones, with about 81% occurring only once. Focal radiation with ipilimumab CTLA-4 blockade was given to patients with chemo-refractory metastatic non-small-cell lung cancer. The rearrangement links TRBV4-1 to TRBJ2-3; unclear D gene. This specimen consisted of peripheral blood, obtained from a patient treated with radiotherapy plus ipilimumab. This TCR was sampled from a human donor with non-small cell lung cancer that progressed on radiotherapy plus ipilimumab. The CDR3 DNA reads as TGCGCCAGCAGCCCCAACGGAGCGAAAGATACGCAGTATTTT. This gives the protein CASSPNGAKDTQYF.